This is a list of T cell receptor beta chains from one sample in a study of blood T cell repertoires in COVID-19. Sequencing used immunoSEQ multiplex PCR; TCRdb keeps in-frame clones, though not all of them. The sample lists around 110,000 clones, more than 70% occurring once. The specimen was peripheral blood. These receptors were collected from a man between 65 and 80 years old with acute or convalescent COVID-19. Both conserved end residues are part of each CDR3. The order of the fields is V gene, J gene, D gene, clone size, CDR3 DNA, CDR3 protein. The D gene is left open where the match is weak. Some rows have no size entry. The others give once, few or many, or a class for an expanded clone.

v_gene: TRBV10-3
j_gene: TRBJ1-2
d_gene: TRBD1
abundance: -
CDR3nt: TGTGCCATCAGTGAGCCGCCGGGACAGGGGGGCCATGGCTACACCTTC
CDR3aa: CAISEPPGQGGHGYTF

v_gene: TRBV6-2/TRBV6-3
j_gene: TRBJ2-7
d_gene: -
abundance: -
CDR3nt: TGTGCCAGCAGTTACAACAGACACGAGCAGTACTTC
CDR3aa: CASSYNRHEQYF

v_gene: TRBV6-5
j_gene: TRBJ1-6
d_gene: -
abundance: -
CDR3nt: TGTGCCAGCTCTGGTAGACTAAATTCACCCCTCCACTTT
CDR3aa: CASSGRLNSPLHF

v_gene: TRBV6-5
j_gene: TRBJ1-2
d_gene: -
abundance: -
CDR3nt: TGTGCCAGCAGTTCCGAACCAGGGAAGTTTATGGGCTACACCTTC
CDR3aa: CASSSEPGKFMGYTF

v_gene: TRBV6-2/TRBV6-3
j_gene: TRBJ2-2
d_gene: TRBD1
abundance: -
CDR3nt: TGTGCCAGCAGTTTCCAGACAGGGACCTTGGTCACCGGGGAGCTGTTTTTT
CDR3aa: CASSFQTGTLVTGELFF

v_gene: TRBV7-2
j_gene: TRBJ1-2
d_gene: TRBD1
abundance: few
CDR3nt: TGTGCCAGCAGCTTAGACAGGGACAGGGAGGCCTATGGCTACACCTTC
CDR3aa: CASSLDRDREAYGYTF

v_gene: TRBV5-1
j_gene: TRBJ2-5
d_gene: -
abundance: once
CDR3nt: TGCGCCAGCAGCTTGCAGGGGACAGAGACCCAGTACTTC
CDR3aa: CASSLQGTETQYF

v_gene: TRBV4-1
j_gene: TRBJ1-4
d_gene: TRBD1
abundance: -
CDR3nt: TGCGCCAGCAGCCAAGAAGGGACAGAGGAAAAACTGTTTTTT
CDR3aa: CASSQEGTEEKLFF

v_gene: TRBV6-1
j_gene: TRBJ1-2
d_gene: TRBD1
abundance: -
CDR3nt: TGTGCCAGCAGTGAGGGAGGGACAGGCTATGGCTACACCTTC
CDR3aa: CASSEGGTGYGYTF

v_gene: TRBV6-6
j_gene: TRBJ1-1
d_gene: TRBD1
abundance: once
CDR3nt: TGTGCCAGCAGTTACTCTGTAGGGGGCCCGAACACTGAAGCTTTCTTT
CDR3aa: CASSYSVGGPNTEAFF

v_gene: TRBV6-5
j_gene: TRBJ2-4
d_gene: -
abundance: -
CDR3nt: TGTGCCAGCAGAAACGGGGGTAACGCCAAAAACATTCAGTACTTC
CDR3aa: CASRNGGNAKNIQYF

v_gene: TRBV29-1
j_gene: TRBJ2-1
d_gene: -
abundance: -
CDR3nt: TGCAGCGCCGGGGGTAATGAGCAGTTCTTC
CDR3aa: CSAGGNEQFF

v_gene: TRBV7-9
j_gene: TRBJ1-3
d_gene: -
abundance: few
CDR3nt: TGTGCCAGCAGCTCGGACAGAAACTCTGGAAACACCATATATTTT
CDR3aa: CASSSDRNSGNTIYF

v_gene: TRBV9
j_gene: TRBJ1-5
d_gene: TRBD1
abundance: -
CDR3nt: TGTGCCAGCAGCGAAACAGGGGATTTCAATCAGCCCCAGCATTTT
CDR3aa: CASSETGDFNQPQHF

v_gene: TRBV19
j_gene: TRBJ2-1
d_gene: -
abundance: -
CDR3nt: TGTGCCAGTACGGGATACAATGAGCAGTTCTTC
CDR3aa: CASTGYNEQFF

v_gene: TRBV5-1
j_gene: TRBJ2-2
d_gene: TRBD1
abundance: -
CDR3nt: TGCGCCAGCAGCCCGGGACAGGGGGCTTCCGTGGGCGGGGAGCTGTTTTTT
CDR3aa: CASSPGQGASVGGELFF

v_gene: TRBV6-2/TRBV6-3
j_gene: TRBJ1-6
d_gene: -
abundance: -
CDR3nt: TGTGCCAGCAGCTGGGCGAGTGGTCAGGGTAACAATTCACCCCTCCACTTT
CDR3aa: CASSWASGQGNNSPLHF

v_gene: TRBV6-5
j_gene: TRBJ2-7
d_gene: TRBD1
abundance: once
CDR3nt: TGTGCCAGCAGTACTCGGACAGGGGGTACCTACGAGCAGTACTTC
CDR3aa: CASSTRTGGTYEQYF

v_gene: TRBV11-2
j_gene: TRBJ2-1
d_gene: -
abundance: -
CDR3nt: TGTGCCAGCAGCTTAGATTGGCAAGTCCACAATGAGCAGTTCTTC
CDR3aa: CASSLDWQVHNEQFF

v_gene: TRBV19
j_gene: TRBJ1-1
d_gene: -
abundance: -
CDR3nt: TGTGCCAGTAGTACCTCACAGGGATCCGAAGCTTTCTTT
CDR3aa: CASSTSQGSEAFF

v_gene: TRBV9
j_gene: TRBJ2-1
d_gene: TRBD2
abundance: few
CDR3nt: TGTGCCAGCAGCGTAAGCGCTAGCGGGAGTCACAATGAGCAGTTCTTC
CDR3aa: CASSVSASGSHNEQFF

v_gene: TRBV11-2
j_gene: TRBJ1-6
d_gene: -
abundance: -
CDR3nt: TGTGCCAGCAGCTCTGTTCGGGATTCACCCCTCCACTTT
CDR3aa: CASSSVRDSPLHF

v_gene: TRBV19
j_gene: TRBJ1-2
d_gene: -
abundance: -
CDR3nt: TGTGCCAGTAGTACCAAGGAGGACTATGGCTACACCTTC
CDR3aa: CASSTKEDYGYTF

v_gene: TRBV5-6
j_gene: TRBJ1-2
d_gene: -
abundance: -
CDR3nt: TGTGCCAGCAGCTGGGACTCATCGGACTATGGCTACACCTTC
CDR3aa: CASSWDSSDYGYTF

v_gene: TRBV6-6
j_gene: TRBJ1-1
d_gene: -
abundance: -
CDR3nt: TGTGCCAGCAGTTACCGACAAGCGAACACTGAAGCTTTCTTT
CDR3aa: CASSYRQANTEAFF

v_gene: TRBV18
j_gene: TRBJ1-2
d_gene: -
abundance: -
CDR3nt: TGTGCCAGCTCACCAAGGGAGGGACCTTATGGCTACACCTTC
CDR3aa: CASSPREGPYGYTF

v_gene: TRBV18
j_gene: TRBJ1-1
d_gene: -
abundance: few
CDR3nt: TGTGCCAGCTCACCAGGGGTGGTGGGGCAGGCGAACACTGAAGCTTTCTTT
CDR3aa: CASSPGVVGQANTEAFF

v_gene: TRBV6-5
j_gene: TRBJ1-3
d_gene: -
abundance: -
CDR3nt: TGTGCCAGCAGGGCCTCTGGAAACACCATATATTTT
CDR3aa: CASRASGNTIYF